One T cell receptor beta chain is described in this entry. These data belong to a study of blood T cells in healthy people across ages. The CDR3 has 13 amino acids. Per germline, CDR1 DFQATT and CDR2 SNEGSKA (reference sequence). The trim removed 8 bases at V and 4 bases at J, leaving 6 bases unmatched. A second PCR, run for about 7 to 11 cycles, used a sample-barcoded 5' primer plus a J-beta primer mix. One entry per CDR3 protein results from TCRdb running MiXCR on the 5' RACE reads. Of hundreds of thousands of distinct CDR3 sequences in the sample, around 50% were seen once. V is TRBV20-1 and J is TRBJ2-3, with TRBD2 matching over 10 bases. This clonotype was obtained from a man aged 35-49 years in good health. The specimen sequenced was blood. CDR3 coding DNA: TGCAGTCCGCTAGCGGGAGTGGCAGATACGCAGTATTTT. Protein: CSPLAGVADTQYF.